The subject of this entry is one TCR beta chain. Its antigen is as yet unknown. The sample originates from a study of T cell responses to AZD1222 COVID-19 vaccine. The study, taken as a whole, reports: All repertoire sampling was performed exclusively after the peak T cell response.

TCRdb keeps only in-frame clones here, not all; method: immunoSEQ multiplex PCR. Counted here are 140,000 or so clones, more than 85% occurring once; the ten biggest clones make up 12%. This receptor was obtained from an adult who had recovered from COVID-19. Sequencing was performed on peripheral blood, taken after recovery from COVID-19.

The CDR3, as DNA: TGCGCCAGCAGCCAAGATTTAGGGGGCCTGGGGAATCAGCCCCAGCATTTT. Residues: CASSQDLGGLGNQPQHF. The V and J genes are TRBV4-1 and TRBJ1-5; 7 bases are shared with TRBD1. Per germline, CDR1 MGHRA and CDR2 YSYEKL. The ends lost 0 bases at V and 4 bases at J; junction bases unmatched: 9. This CDR3 comprises 17 residues.